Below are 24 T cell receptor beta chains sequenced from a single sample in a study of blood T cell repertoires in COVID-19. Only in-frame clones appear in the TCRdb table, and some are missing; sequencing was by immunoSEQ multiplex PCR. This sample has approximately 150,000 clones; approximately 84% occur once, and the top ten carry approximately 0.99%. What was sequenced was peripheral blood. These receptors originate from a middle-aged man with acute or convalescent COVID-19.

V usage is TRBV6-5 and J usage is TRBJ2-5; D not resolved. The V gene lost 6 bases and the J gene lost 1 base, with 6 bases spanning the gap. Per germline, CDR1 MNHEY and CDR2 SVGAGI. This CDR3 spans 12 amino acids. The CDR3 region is CASSRVQETQYF. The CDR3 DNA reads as TGTGCCAGCAGCCGGGTCCAAGAGACCCAGTACTTC.

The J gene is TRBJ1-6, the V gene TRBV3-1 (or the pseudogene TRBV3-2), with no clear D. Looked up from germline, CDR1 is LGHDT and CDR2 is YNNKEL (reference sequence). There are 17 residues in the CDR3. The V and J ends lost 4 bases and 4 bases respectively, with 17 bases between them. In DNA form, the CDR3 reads TGTGCCAGCAGCCCGTCGTACAGTGGCCCTTATAATTCACCCCTCCACTTT. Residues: CASSPSYSGPYNSPLHF.

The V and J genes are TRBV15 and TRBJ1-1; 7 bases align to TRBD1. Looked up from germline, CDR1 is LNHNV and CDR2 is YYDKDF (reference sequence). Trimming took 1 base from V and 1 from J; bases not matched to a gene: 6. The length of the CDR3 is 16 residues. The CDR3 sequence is CATSRARDSSNTEAFF. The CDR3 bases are TGTGCCACCAGCAGAGCCCGGGACAGCTCGAACACTGAAGCTTTCTTT.

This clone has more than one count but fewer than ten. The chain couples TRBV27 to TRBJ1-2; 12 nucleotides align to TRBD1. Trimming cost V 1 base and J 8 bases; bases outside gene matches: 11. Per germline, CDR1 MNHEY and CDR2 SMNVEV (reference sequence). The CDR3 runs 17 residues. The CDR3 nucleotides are TGTGCCAGCAGTTTATGGGTGGGGGACAGGGGGCGAGGAGGCTACACCTTC. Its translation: CASSLWVGDRGRGGYTF.

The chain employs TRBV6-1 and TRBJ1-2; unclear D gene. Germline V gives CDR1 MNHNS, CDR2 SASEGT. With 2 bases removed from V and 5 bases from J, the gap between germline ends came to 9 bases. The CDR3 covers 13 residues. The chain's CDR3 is CASSETAGYGYTF. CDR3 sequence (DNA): TGTGCCAGCAGTGAAACTGCGGGGTATGGCTACACCTTC.

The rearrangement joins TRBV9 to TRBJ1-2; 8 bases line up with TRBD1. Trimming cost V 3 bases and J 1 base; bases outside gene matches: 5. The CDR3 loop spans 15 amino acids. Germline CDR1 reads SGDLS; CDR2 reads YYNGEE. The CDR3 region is CASSGDRGDNYGYTF. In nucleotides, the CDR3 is TGTGCCAGCAGCGGCGACAGGGGAGATAACTATGGCTACACCTTC.

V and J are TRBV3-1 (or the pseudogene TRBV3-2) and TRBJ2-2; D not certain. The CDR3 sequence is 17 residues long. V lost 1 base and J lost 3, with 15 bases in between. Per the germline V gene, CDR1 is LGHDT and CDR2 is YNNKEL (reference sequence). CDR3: CASSQGRWCRYTGELFF. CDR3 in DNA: TGTGCCAGCAGCCAAGGGAGATGGTGCCGTTACACCGGGGAGCTGTTTTTT.

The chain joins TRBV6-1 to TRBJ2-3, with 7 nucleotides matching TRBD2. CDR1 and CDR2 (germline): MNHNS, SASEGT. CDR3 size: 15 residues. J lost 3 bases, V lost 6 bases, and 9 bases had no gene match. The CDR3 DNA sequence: TGTGCCAGCAGCCTTAGACTAGCAGCGACAGATACGCAGTATTTT. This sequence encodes CASSLRLAATDTQYF.

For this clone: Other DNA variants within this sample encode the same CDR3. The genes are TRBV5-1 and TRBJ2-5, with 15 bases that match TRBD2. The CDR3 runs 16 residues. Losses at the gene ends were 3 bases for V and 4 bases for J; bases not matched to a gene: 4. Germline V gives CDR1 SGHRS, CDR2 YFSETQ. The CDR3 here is CASSWTSGGVGETQYF. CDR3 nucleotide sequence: TGCGCCAGCAGCTGGACTAGCGGGGGGGTAGGAGAGACCCAGTACTTC. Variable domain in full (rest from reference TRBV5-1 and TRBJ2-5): KAGVTQTPRYLIKTRGQQVTLSCSPISGHRSVSWYQQTPGQGLQFLFEYFSETQRNKGNFPGRFSGRQFSNSRSEMNVSTLELGDSALYLCASSWTSGGVGETQYFGPGTRLLVL.

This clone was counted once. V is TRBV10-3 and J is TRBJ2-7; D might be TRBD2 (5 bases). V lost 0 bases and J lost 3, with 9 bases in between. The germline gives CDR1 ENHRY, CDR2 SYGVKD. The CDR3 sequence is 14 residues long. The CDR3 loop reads CAISESLDFYEQYF. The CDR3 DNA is TGTGCCATCAGTGAGTCTCTGGACTTCTACGAGCAGTACTTC.

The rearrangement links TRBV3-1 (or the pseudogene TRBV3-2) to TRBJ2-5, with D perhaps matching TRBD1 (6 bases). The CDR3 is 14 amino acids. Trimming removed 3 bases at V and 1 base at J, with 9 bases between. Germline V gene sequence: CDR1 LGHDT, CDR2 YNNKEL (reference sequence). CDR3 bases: TGTGCCAGCAGCCAGGGACAATTCCAAGAGACCCAGTACTTC. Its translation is CASSQGQFQETQYF.

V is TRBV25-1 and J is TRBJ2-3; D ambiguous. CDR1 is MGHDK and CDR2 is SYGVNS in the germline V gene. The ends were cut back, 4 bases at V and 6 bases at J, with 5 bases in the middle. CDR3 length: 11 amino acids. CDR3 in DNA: TGTGCCAGCAGTGCCCCTGATACGCAGTATTTT. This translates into CASSAPDTQYF.

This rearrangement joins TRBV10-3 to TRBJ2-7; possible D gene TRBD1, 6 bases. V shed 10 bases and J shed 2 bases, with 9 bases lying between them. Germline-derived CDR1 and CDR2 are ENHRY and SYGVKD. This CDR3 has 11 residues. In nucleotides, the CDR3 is TGTGCCACTCGACAGGCCTACGAGCAGTACTTC. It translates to CATRQAYEQYF.

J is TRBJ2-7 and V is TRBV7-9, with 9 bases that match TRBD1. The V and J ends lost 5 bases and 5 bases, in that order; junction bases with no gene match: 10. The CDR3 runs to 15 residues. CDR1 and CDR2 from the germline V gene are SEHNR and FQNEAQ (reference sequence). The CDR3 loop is CASSPPGQGADEQYF. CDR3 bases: TGTGCCAGCAGCCCCCCGGGACAGGGCGCAGACGAGCAGTACTTC.

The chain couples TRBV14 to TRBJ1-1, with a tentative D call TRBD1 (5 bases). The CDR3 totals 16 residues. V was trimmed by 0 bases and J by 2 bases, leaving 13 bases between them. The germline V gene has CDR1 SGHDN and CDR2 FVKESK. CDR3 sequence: CASSQDRVGLNTEAFF. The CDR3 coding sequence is TGTGCCAGCAGCCAAGATCGAGTGGGGCTTAACACTGAAGCTTTCTTT.

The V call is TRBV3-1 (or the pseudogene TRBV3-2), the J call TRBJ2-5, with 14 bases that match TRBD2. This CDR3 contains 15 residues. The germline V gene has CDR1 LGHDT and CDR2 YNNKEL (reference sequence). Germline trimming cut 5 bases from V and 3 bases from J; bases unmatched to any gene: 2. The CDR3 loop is CASSKGLAGEETQYF. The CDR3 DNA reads TGTGCCAGCAGCAAGGGACTAGCGGGGGAAGAGACCCAGTACTTC.

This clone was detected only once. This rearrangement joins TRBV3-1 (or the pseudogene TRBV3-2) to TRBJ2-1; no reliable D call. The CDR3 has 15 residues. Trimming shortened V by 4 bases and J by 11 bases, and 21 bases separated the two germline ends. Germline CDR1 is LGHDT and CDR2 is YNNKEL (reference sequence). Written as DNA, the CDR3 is TGTGCCAGCAGCCCCGAGAAAACCACCACGTCCAAGCAGTTCTTC. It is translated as CASSPEKTTTSKQFF.

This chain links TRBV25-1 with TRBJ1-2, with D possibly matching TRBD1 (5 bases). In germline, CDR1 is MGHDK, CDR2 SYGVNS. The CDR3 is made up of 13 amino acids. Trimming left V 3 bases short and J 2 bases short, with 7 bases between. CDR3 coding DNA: TGTGCCAGCAGTGAGGGGGGGAACTATGGCTACACCTTC. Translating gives CASSEGGNYGYTF.

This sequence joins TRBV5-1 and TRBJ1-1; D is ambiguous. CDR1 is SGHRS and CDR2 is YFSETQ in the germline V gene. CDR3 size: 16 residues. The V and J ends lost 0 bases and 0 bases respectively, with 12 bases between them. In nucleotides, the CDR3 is TGCGCCAGCAGCTTGGCCGGCGGCCCAATGAACACTGAAGCTTTCTTT. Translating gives CASSLAGGPMNTEAFF.

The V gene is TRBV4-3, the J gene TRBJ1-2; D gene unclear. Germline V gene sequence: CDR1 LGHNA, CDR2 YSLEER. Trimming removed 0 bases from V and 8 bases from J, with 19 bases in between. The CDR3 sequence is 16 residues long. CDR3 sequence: CASSQESQIRAGGYTF. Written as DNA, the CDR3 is TGCGCCAGCAGCCAAGAATCCCAGATACGCGCGGGAGGCTACACCTTC.

CDR3 sequence reads: CASSLTSGGLLSEQFF. Here the CDR3 DNA reads TGTGCCAGCAGCCTAACTAGCGGGGGGCTGTTGAGTGAGCAGTTCTTC. The chain is built from TRBV7-9 and TRBJ2-1; TRBD2 aligns across 12 bases. Germline V gene data show CDR1 as SEHNR and CDR2 as FQNEAQ (reference sequence). V shed 5 bases and J 9 bases; nucleotides not matched to a gene: 11. The CDR3 runs 16 residues.

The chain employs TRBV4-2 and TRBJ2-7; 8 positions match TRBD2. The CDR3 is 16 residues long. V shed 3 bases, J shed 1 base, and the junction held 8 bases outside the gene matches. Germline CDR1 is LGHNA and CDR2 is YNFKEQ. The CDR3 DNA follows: TGTGCCAGCAGCCAGCCCTCGGCGGGGGGATCCTACGAGCAGTACTTC. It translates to CASSQPSAGGSYEQYF.

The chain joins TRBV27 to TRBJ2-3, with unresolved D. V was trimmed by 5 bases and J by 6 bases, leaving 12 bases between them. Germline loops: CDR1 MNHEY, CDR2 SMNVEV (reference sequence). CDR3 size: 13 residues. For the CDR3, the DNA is TGTGCCAGCAGTATCACTCCTTTGGATACGCAGTATTTT. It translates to CASSITPLDTQYF.

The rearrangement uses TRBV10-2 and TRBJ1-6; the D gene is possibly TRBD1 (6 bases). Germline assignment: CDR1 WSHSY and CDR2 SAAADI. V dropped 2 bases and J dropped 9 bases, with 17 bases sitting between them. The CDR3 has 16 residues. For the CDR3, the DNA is TGCGCCAGCAGTGAGACTACAGGGTTGGGCACTTCACCCCTCCACTTT. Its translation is CASSETTGLGTSPLHF.